This TCR beta chain was profiled in a study of vaccination and CD4 T cells after COVID-19. This clonotype has just a few counts. Antigen unknown. V was pared by 4 bases and J by 10 bases, with 14 bases between. This CDR3 spans 13 amino acids. In germline, CDR1 is SNHLY, CDR2 FYNNEI. Researchers used the Oncomine TCR Beta short-read assay to sequence DNA from cultured CD4+ T cells. TCRdb re-derived calls from the PCR reads in MiXCR, one entry per CDR3 protein. The repertoire includes some 13,000 distinct CDR3 sequences, 35% of them detected once, and 9.5% to 13% sits in the top ten. Treatment denoted: approximately nine-day PBMC culture with coronavirus spike peptide pools or control peptides (ViraFEST assay).

The sequence was obtained from a human donor who had recovered from COVID-19. Specimen: CD4+ T cells from blood, cultured in vitro. The chain has TRBV2 and TRBJ1-5, with no clear D. Here the CDR3 DNA reads TGTGCCAGCAGTGGGACGGAGGTAAACCCCCAGCATTTT. Translated, it gives CASSGTEVNPQHF.